A selection of T cell receptor beta chains follows, all from one sample in a study of control samples from healthy donors and cancer patients. Only in-frame clones appear in the TCRdb table, and some are missing; sequencing was by immunoSEQ multiplex PCR. The repertoire includes around 97,000 clones, around 89% of them detected once, and about 18% sits in the top ten. Sequencing used PBMCs. All receptors come from a man between 60 and 75 years old with lung cancer. CDR3s include the opening cysteine and the closing phenylalanine or tryptophan.

CSVKEGGSNQPQHF	TRBV29-1
CASNPGGNGYGYTF	TRBV5-1
CATSRDLARGDRTPGELFF	TRBV15
CASSLSGGTYNEQFF	TRBV19
CASSLDGSNTGELFF	TRBV5-1
CASSSGLNSGANVLTF	TRBV5-4
CASSRDSQAPSYTF	TRBV5-1
CASSLTQNNEQFF	TRBV11-2
CASSPSGLAGGYNEQFF	TRBV18
CASRLVQSYEQYF	TRBV12-2
CASKGGGPGEQFF	TRBV27
CASSPSGRGATDTQYF	TRBV3-1/TRBV3-2
CASSASRVTGQYF	TRBV25-1
CASSPKVIAPRNEQFF	TRBV3-1/TRBV3-2
CASGWDRVALF	TRBV12-5
CATGLPGTQYF	TRBV24-1
CASSRTLGQELYNEQFF	TRBV2
CASTTYSYGYTF	TRBV9
CASSLYVARENSPLHF	TRBV5-6
CASSASGGTKGETQYF	TRBV9
CASSESDTQYF	TRBV2
CASSLGPVGSYNEQFF	TRBV4-2
CATSDHRAGNSPLHF	TRBV24-1
CASRSTDTQYF	TRBV7-9
CASSPQGSTEAFF	TRBV5-1
CASSFRTSGTGYNEQFF	TRBV5-1
CASSQSGLLLWNTIYF	TRBV23-1
CASSYSRGQETQYF	TRBV6-5
CASSVEPGNEKLFF	TRBV10-1
CASSLVDKGTEAFF	TRBV11-2
CASSLEASGGARSETQYF	TRBV5-6
CASSHTAQGPSTDTQYF	TRBV3-1/TRBV3-2
CASSPGQGTDTQYF	TRBV5-5